This paragraph reports one TCR beta chain. Its antigen is as yet unknown. The CDR3 totals 16 residues. Germline V gene data show CDR1 as MNHEY and CDR2 as SMNVEV (reference sequence). The data originate from a study of CXCR3-negative and CXCR3-positive naive CD8 T cells. TRB cDNA was prepared as libraries by UMI-labeled 5' RACE. TCRdb re-called the 5' RACE reads and gives one entry per CDR3 protein, without DNA. Found here are roughly 86,000 distinct CDR3 sequences; the top ten clones hold 1.1%. Within the CD8+ T cell compartment, naive cells were CD45RO-CCR7+CD27+CD95-. Study results and caveats: CXCR3-negative naive cells had less hydrophobic TRB CDR3s than did CXCR3-positive naive cells. Sequencing showed both naive subsets with comparably high diversity, and memory CD8+ cells much lower.

The source material was naive CXCR3- CD8+ T cells from blood. Subset denoted: CD45RO-CCR7+CD27+CD95- naive CD8+ T cells lacking CXCR3 (TNR3-). The chain has TRBV27 and TRBJ1-5; TCRdb selects TRBD1, and the lack of DNA leaves this call unchecked. The sequence was obtained from a human donor in good health. Some clones in this sample may be carry-over from other donors' samples. The CDR3 spells CASSLYFPADNQPQHF.